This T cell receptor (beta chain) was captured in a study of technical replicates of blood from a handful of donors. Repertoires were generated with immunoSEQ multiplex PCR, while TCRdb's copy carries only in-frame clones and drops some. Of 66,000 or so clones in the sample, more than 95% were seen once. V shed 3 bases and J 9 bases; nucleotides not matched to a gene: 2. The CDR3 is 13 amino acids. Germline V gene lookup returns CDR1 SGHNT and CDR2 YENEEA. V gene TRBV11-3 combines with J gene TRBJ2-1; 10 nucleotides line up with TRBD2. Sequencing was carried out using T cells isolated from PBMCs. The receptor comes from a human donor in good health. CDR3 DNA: TGTGCCAGCAGCTTGTTAGCGGGGGGTGAGCAGTTCTTC. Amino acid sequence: CASSLLAGGEQFF. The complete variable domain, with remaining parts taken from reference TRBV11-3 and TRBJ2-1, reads EAGVVQSPRYKIIEKKQPVAFWCNPISGHNTLYWYLQNLGQGPELLIRYENEEAVDDSQLPKDRFSAERLKGVDSTLKIQPAELGDSAVYLCASSLLAGGEQFFGPGTRLTVL.